What follows are 20 T cell receptor beta chains derived from one specimen sequenced in a study of cytomegalovirus exposure and HLA in healthy donors (dated by TCRdb to about 2017). Receptors were amplified or captured by the immunoSEQ multiplex PCR assay. The clones in this table, taken by TCRdb from immuneACCESS, are in-frame only. Not every clone is retained; where verified, under half of the shortfall comes from an unresolved V gene, and the cause of the rest is unknown. This sample lists 90,000 to 150,000 clones; 86% were detected once. The leading ten clones occupy 4.9% of the sample. The specimen was PBMCs. These TCRs come from a young man in good health and CMV-seronegative.

The rearrangement uses TRBV7-2 and TRBJ1-4, with TRBD1 matching 10 bases. The length of the CDR3 is 16 residues. V shed 5 bases and J 5 bases; nucleotides not matched to a gene: 8. Looked up from germline, CDR1 is SGHTA and CDR2 is FQGNSA. CDR3 sequence reads: CASSTRGTGVNEKLFF. DNA for the CDR3: TGTGCCAGCAGCACCCGAGGGACAGGGGTGAATGAAAAACTGTTTTTT.

V gene TRBV12-5 combines with J gene TRBJ1-3; 8 bases fit TRBD1. This CDR3 is 19 amino acids long. Germline V CDR1 and CDR2: LGHNT, FRNRAP. J lost 3 bases, V lost 7 bases, and 20 bases had no gene match. The CDR3 DNA reads as TGTGCTAGTGCCCTTATACCCACACTACAGGGGGGAGGTGGAAACACCATATATTTT. Encoded protein: CASALIPTLQGGGGNTIYF.

CDR3 in amino acids: CASSVSAGTSTDTQYF. DNA of the CDR3: TGTGCCAGCAGCGTATCAGCTGGGACTAGCACAGATACGCAGTATTTT. The chain joins TRBV9 to TRBJ2-3; D is perhaps TRBD2 (6 bases). The CDR3 consists of 16 residues. The germline gives CDR1 SGDLS, CDR2 YYNGEE. V was shortened by 1 base and J by 0 bases, with 12 bases between the two germline ends.

The chain joins TRBV30 to TRBJ2-3; a possible D gene is TRBD2 (6 bases). Germline V gene data show CDR1 as GTSNPN and CDR2 as SVGIG (reference sequence). The CDR3 consists of 17 residues. Trimming left V 1 base short and J 2 bases short, with 19 bases between. CDR3 coding DNA: TGTGCCTGGAGTGAGGTCTACGGGAGAAGGTTCACAGATACGCAGTATTTT. It encodes CAWSEVYGRRFTDTQYF.

As DNA, the CDR3 is TGTGCCTGGGCGACTGAGAACACTGAAGCTTTCTTT. It is translated as CAWATENTEAFF. The V gene is TRBV30, the J gene TRBJ1-1; no reliable D call. CDR1 is GTSNPN and CDR2 is SVGIG in the germline V gene (reference sequence). This CDR3 has 12 amino acids. V gave up 5 bases and J gave up 1 base, with 8 bases separating them.

This clone was seen many times. This chain links TRBV9 with TRBJ2-7; perhaps TRBD1 as D (5 bases). The ends were cut back, 4 bases at V and 2 bases at J, with 19 bases in the middle. CDR1 and CDR2 (germline): SGDLS, YYNGEE. The CDR3 covers 16 residues. The CDR3 nucleotides read TGTGCCAGCAGCAAAACTATAAAAACAGGAGCCTACGAGCAGTACTTC. Translation: CASSKTIKTGAYEQYF.

The chain is built from TRBV2 and TRBJ1-5, with 7 bases aligning to TRBD1. This CDR3 has 18 residues. Germline CDR1 and CDR2: SNHLY and FYNNEI. With 1 base clipped from V and 6 bases from J, the junction kept 15 bases outside the gene matches. In DNA, the CDR3 is TGTGCCAGCAGTGAAGTGCAAGGGGGCGCGGTACCCCGTCAGCCCCAGCATTTT. This codes for CASSEVQGGAVPRQPQHF.

This clone was picked up a small number of times. The chain has TRBV4-2 and TRBJ2-7; perhaps TRBD2 as D (5 bases). The V gene lost 1 base and the J gene lost 0 bases, with 13 bases spanning the gap. The length of the CDR3 is 16 residues. Germline CDR1 is LGHNA and CDR2 is YNFKEQ. This CDR3 is CASSQGTAGSSYEQYF. In nucleotides, the CDR3 is TGTGCCAGCAGCCAAGGTACGGCGGGCTCCTCCTACGAGCAGTACTTC.

The chain couples TRBV27 to TRBJ2-1, with TRBD1 matching 12 bases. CDR3 size: 14 residues. Per the germline V gene, CDR1 is MNHEY and CDR2 is SMNVEV (reference sequence). Trimming at V came to 6 bases and at J to 6 bases, leaving 3 bases not matched to a gene. CDR3 residues: CASRGQGAGNEQFF. The CDR3 nucleotides are TGTGCCAGCAGGGGACAGGGGGCCGGCAATGAGCAGTTCTTC.

The chain employs TRBV19 and TRBJ2-7; D unresolved. Trimming took 3 bases from V and 2 from J, leaving 14 bases between them. Germline CDR1 reads LNHDA; CDR2 reads SQIVND (reference sequence). The CDR3 is 15 amino acids. The CDR3 reads CASSIYAARPYEQYF. The CDR3 DNA reads as TGTGCCAGTAGTATTTACGCGGCCCGTCCCTACGAGCAGTACTTC.

The gene calls are TRBV7-6 and TRBJ2-7, with 7 bases identical to TRBD1. The CDR3 spans 14 residues. V lost 6 bases to trimming and J lost 6 bases; unmatched junction nucleotides: 11. Germline values: CDR1 SGHVS, CDR2 FNYEAQ. As DNA, the CDR3 is TGTGCCAGCAGTTCTTTACAGGGGAAGGGCGAGCAGTACTTC. Translation: CASSSLQGKGEQYF.

This chain links TRBV5-5 with TRBJ1-1; TRBD1 matches at 8 bases. Germline CDR1 reads SGHKS; CDR2 reads YYEKEE (reference sequence). The V and J ends lost 2 bases and 5 bases, in that order; junction bases with no gene match: 8. The CDR3 is 15 amino acids. CDR3 bases: TGTGCCAGCAGCTTTCCTCGACAGGGGCGGACTGAAGCTTTCTTT. It encodes CASSFPRQGRTEAFF.

This sequence joins TRBV19 and TRBJ1-5, with unresolved D. The germline V gene encodes CDR1 LNHDA and CDR2 SQIVND (reference sequence). The CDR3 contains 13 residues. The germline V and J ends were trimmed by 3 bases and 4 bases, with 7 bases remaining between them. The CDR3 loop is CASSISVNQPQHF. CDR3 coding DNA: TGTGCCAGTAGTATTTCTGTAAATCAGCCCCAGCATTTT.

As regards this clone: The sample carries other DNA sequences with the same CDR3. The V and J genes are TRBV5-1 and TRBJ2-3; 15 bases map to TRBD2. Germline CDR1 is SGHRS and CDR2 is YFSETQ. The trim removed 4 bases at V and 4 bases at J, leaving 4 bases unmatched. This CDR3 is built from 16 residues. In DNA, the CDR3 is TGCGCCAGCAGCCAGGGACTAGCGGGAGGCGCAGATACGCAGTATTTT. Its translation is CASSQGLAGGADTQYF.

V gene TRBV4-2 combines with J gene TRBJ2-7, with 8 bases identical to TRBD2. Germline loops: CDR1 LGHNA, CDR2 YNFKEQ. V trimming: 3 bases; J trimming: 3 bases; junction bases outside the gene matches: 13. This CDR3 is 17 amino acids long. This chain's CDR3 is CASSQARLSGSVYEQYF. The CDR3 coding sequence is TGTGCCAGCAGCCAGGCACGACTCAGCGGGAGTGTCTACGAGCAGTACTTC.

V gene TRBV14 combines with J gene TRBJ1-2; 11 nucleotides align to TRBD1. Trimming at V came to 8 bases and at J to 4 bases, leaving 6 bases not matched to a gene. Germline V CDR1 and CDR2: SGHDN, FVKESK. The CDR3 loop spans 14 amino acids. The CDR3 bases are TGTGCCAGCCGCCGGACAGGGGGCGCCTATGGCTACACCTTC. Its translation: CASRRTGGAYGYTF. Based on the CDR3 plus reference TRBV14 and TRBJ1-2, the full variable domain is EAGVTQFPSHSVIEKGQTVTLRCDPISGHDNLYWYRRVMGKEIKFLLHFVKESKQDESGMPNNRFLAERTGGTYSTLKVQPAELEDSGVYFCASRRTGGAYGYTFGSGTRLTVV.

This rearrangement joins TRBV2 to TRBJ2-7; 11 bases are a match to TRBD1. This CDR3 is 15 amino acids long. Germline assignment: CDR1 SNHLY and CDR2 FYNNEI. J was trimmed by 2 bases and V by 6 bases; bases with no gene match: 6. CDR3 nucleotide sequence: TGTGCCAGCAGGGTACCGGGACAGGGGGCCTACGAGCAGTACTTC. It translates to CASRVPGQGAYEQYF.

The chain combines TRBV6-6 with TRBJ1-2; perhaps TRBD1 as D (6 bases). Looked up from germline, CDR1 is MNHNY and CDR2 is SVGAGI (reference sequence). This CDR3 comprises 13 residues. Trimming took off 7 bases at V and 8 bases at J, with 17 bases between the two ends. Here the CDR3 reads CASIAINRDGYTF. CDR3 bases: TGTGCCAGCATCGCGATTAACAGGGACGGCTACACCTTC.

V usage is TRBV7-6 and J usage is TRBJ2-7; 12 bases agree with TRBD2. Germline V CDR1 and CDR2: SGHVS, FNYEAQ. V trimming: 1 base; J trimming: 2 bases; junction bases outside the gene matches: 3. CDR3 size: 16 residues. The DNA for the CDR3 is TGTGCCAGCAGCTTAGGACTAGCGGGAGCAACCTACGAGCAGTACTTC. This codes for CASSLGLAGATYEQYF.

The genes are TRBV2 and TRBJ2-1; D possibly corresponds to TRBD2 (6 bases). The CDR3 consists of 15 residues. CDR1 is SNHLY and CDR2 is FYNNEI in the germline V gene. The germline V and J ends were trimmed by 8 bases and 0 bases, with 14 bases remaining between them. CDR3 loop: CASLTLAISYNEQFF. CDR3 nucleotide sequence: TGTGCCAGCCTCACTCTAGCGATCTCCTACAATGAGCAGTTCTTC.